The subject of this entry is one TCR beta chain. Its antigen is not known. This record belongs to a study of cytomegalovirus exposure and HLA in healthy donors. At the level of the study: In a previous analysis, more than 90 million unique TCR beta sequences were found from some 180 million T cells. Study-wide results and limits: Among the sequence variants, a highly shared cluster was likely an artifact of sequencing. Later analysis identified several of the most significant clusters that appeared linked to common viral pathogens.

In the PCR, 60 Vbeta and 13 Jbeta primers were used. Here immunoSEQ multiplex PCR was the method, and the copy in TCRdb shows in-frame clones only, minus some. The sample carries about 170,000 clones, 80% to 90% recorded once. The specimen was PBMCs. The TCR sequence derives from a male donor in good health and CMV-seronegative.

CDR3 DNA sequence: TGTGCCAGCAGCTTGGACAGGCCAGATAGAATGAACACTGAAGCTTTCTTT. It yields the protein CASSLDRPDRMNTEAFF. The chain has TRBV5-4 and TRBJ1-1; D might be TRBD1 (5 bases). The ends were cut back, 0 bases at V and 0 bases at J, with 15 bases in the middle. CDR3 size: 17 residues. The germline gives CDR1 SGHNT, CDR2 YYREEE (reference sequence).